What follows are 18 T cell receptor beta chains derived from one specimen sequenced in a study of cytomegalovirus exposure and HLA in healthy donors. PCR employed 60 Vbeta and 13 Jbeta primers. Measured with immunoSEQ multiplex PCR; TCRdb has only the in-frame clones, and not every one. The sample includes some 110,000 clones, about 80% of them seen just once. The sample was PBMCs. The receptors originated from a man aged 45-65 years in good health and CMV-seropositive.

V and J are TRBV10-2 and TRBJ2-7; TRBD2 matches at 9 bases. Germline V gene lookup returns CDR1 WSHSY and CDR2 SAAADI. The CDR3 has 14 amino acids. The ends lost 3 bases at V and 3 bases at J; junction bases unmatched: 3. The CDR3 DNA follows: TGCGCCAGCAGTGAAGGGACTAGCCTCTACGAGCAGTACTTC. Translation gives CASSEGTSLYEQYF.

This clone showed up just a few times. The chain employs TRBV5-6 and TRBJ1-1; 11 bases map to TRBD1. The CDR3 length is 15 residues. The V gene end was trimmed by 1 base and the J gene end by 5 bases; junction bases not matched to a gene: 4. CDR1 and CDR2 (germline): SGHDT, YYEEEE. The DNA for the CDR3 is TGTGCCAGCAGCTTGTATGGACAGGGGGCGACTGAAGCTTTCTTT. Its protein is CASSLYGQGATEAFF.

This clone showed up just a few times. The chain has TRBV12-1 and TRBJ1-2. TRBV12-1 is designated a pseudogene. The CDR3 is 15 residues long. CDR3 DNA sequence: TGTGCCAGCAGCCACCCCCGGACGGGGGACTATGGCTACACCTTC. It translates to CASSHPRTGDYGYTF.

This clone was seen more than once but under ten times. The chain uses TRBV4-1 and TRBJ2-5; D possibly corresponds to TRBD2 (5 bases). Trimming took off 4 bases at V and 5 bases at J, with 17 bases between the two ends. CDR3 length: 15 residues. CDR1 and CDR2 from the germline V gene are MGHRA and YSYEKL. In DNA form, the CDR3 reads TGCGCCAGCAGCCCTTACCCCCGGGGAGATGAGACCCAGTACTTC. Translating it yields CASSPYPRGDETQYF.

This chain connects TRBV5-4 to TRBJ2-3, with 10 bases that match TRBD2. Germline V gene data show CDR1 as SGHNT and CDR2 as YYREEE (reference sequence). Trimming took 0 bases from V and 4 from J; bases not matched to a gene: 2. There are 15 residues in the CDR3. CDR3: CASSLGAGGADTQYF. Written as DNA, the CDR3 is TGTGCCAGCAGCTTGGGAGCGGGAGGGGCAGATACGCAGTATTTT.

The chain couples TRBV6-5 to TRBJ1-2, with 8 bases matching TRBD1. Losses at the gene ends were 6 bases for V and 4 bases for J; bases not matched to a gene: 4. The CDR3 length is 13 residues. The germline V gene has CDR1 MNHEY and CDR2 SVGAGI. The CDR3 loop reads CASRIQGGYGYTF. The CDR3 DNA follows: TGTGCCAGCAGGATACAGGGGGGCTATGGCTACACCTTC.

The CDR3: CASSLLGRRNSPLHF. CDR3 coding DNA: TGTGCCAGCAGCTTACTCGGGAGGCGGAATTCACCCCTCCACTTT. The chain couples TRBV7-3 to TRBJ1-6; D is unresolved. CDR1 and CDR2 (germline): SGHTA, FQGTGA. Trimming took off 2 bases at V and 7 bases at J, with 12 bases between the two ends. The CDR3 spans 15 residues. The variable domain in full, with the rest retrieved from reference TRBV7-3 and TRBJ1-6, is GAGVSQTPSNKVTEKGKYVELRCDPISGHTALYWYRQSLGQGPEFLIYFQGTGAADDSGLPNDRFFAVRPEGSVSTLKIQRTERGDSAVYLCASSLLGRRNSPLHFGNGTRLTVT.

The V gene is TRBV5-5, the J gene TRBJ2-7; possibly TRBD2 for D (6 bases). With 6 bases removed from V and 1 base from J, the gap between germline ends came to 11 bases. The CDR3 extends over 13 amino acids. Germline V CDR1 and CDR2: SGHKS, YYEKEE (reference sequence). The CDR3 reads CASTKAGSYEQYF. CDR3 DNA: TGTGCCAGCACCAAGGCGGGGTCCTACGAGCAGTACTTC.

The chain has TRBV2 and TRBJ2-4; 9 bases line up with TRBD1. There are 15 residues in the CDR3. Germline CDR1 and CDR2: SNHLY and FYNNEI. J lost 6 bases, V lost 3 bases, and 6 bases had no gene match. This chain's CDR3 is CASSDYRGPLNIQYF. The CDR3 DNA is TGTGCCAGCAGTGACTACAGGGGGCCCCTAAACATTCAGTACTTC.

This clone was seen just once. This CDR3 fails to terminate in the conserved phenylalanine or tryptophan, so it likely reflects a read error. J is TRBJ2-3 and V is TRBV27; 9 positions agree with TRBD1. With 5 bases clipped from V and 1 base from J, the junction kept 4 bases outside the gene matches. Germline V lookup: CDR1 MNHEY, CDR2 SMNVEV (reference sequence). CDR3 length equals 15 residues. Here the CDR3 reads CASSPYRGRTDTQYL. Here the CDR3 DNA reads TGTGCCAGCAGTCCGTACAGGGGGCGCACAGATACGCAGTATCTT.

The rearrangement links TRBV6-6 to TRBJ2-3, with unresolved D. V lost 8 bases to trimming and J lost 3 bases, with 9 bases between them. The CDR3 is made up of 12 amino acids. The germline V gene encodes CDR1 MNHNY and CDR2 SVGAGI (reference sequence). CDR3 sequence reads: CASALRTDTQYF. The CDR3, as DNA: TGTGCCAGCGCGCTTCGGACAGATACGCAGTATTTT.

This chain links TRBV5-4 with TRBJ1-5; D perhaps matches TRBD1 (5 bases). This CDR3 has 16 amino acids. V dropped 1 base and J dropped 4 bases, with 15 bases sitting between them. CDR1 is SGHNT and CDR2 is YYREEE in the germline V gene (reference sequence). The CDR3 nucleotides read TGTGCCAGCAGCTTGAGGACACCAGGTGGTAATCAGCCCCAGCATTTT. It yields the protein CASSLRTPGGNQPQHF. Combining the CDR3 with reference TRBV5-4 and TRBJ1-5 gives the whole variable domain ETGVTQSPTHLIKTRGQQVTLRCSSQSGHNTVSWYQQALGQGPQFIFQYYREEENGRGNFPPRFSGLQFPNYSSELNVNALELDDSALYLCASSLRTPGGNQPQHFGDGTRLSIL.

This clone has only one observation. CDR3 amino acids: CASLGQGSVYGYTF. Written as DNA, the CDR3 is TGTGCCAGCCTCGGACAGGGTAGTGTCTATGGCTACACCTTC. V gene TRBV19 combines with J gene TRBJ1-2, with 8 nucleotides matching TRBD1. V lost 9 bases and J lost 4; bases outside the gene matches: 10. The CDR3 consists of 14 residues. Germline values: CDR1 LNHDA, CDR2 SQIVND (reference sequence).

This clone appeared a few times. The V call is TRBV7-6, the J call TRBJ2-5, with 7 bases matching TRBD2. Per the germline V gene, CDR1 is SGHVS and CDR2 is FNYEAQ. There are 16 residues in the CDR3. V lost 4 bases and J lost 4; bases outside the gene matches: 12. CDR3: CASSWPAEGGRETQYF. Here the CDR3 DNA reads TGTGCCAGCAGCTGGCCGGCAGAGGGAGGGCGAGAGACCCAGTACTTC. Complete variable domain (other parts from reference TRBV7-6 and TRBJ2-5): GAGVSQSPRYKVTKRGQDVALRCDPISGHVSLYWYRQALGQGPEFLTYFNYEAQQDKSGLPNDRFSAERPEGSISTLTIQRTEQRDSAMYRCASSWPAEGGRETQYFGPGTRLLVL.

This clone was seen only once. CDR3 sequence reads: CASSSPDRGLRNIQYF. For the CDR3, the DNA is TGTGCCAGCAGTTCTCCCGACAGGGGGCTTCGGAACATTCAGTACTTC. The chain uses TRBV28 and TRBJ2-4; 10 nucleotides agree with TRBD1. Germline CDR1 MDHEN, CDR2 SYDVKM. After removal of 4 bases from V and 7 bases from J, the junction contained 10 bases not matched to a gene. This CDR3 has 16 amino acids. Full variable domain (rest looked up from reference TRBV28 and TRBJ2-4): DVKVTQSSRYLVKRTGEKVFLECVQDMDHENMFWYRQDPGLGLRLIYFSYDVKMKEKGDIPEGYSVSREKKERFSLILESASTNQTSMYLCASSSPDRGLRNIQYFGAGTRLSVL.

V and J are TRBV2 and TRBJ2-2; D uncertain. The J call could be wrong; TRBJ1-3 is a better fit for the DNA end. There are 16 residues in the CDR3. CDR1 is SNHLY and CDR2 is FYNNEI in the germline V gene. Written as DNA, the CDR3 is TGTGCCAGCAGTGACTATCGGGGTTTCTCTGGAAACACCATATATTTT. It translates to CASSDYRGFSGNTIYF.

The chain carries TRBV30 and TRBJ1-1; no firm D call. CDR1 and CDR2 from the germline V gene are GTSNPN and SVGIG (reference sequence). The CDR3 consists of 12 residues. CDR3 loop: CVFSGMNTEAFF. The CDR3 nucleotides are TGTGTCTTTTCGGGGATGAACACTGAAGCTTTCTTT.

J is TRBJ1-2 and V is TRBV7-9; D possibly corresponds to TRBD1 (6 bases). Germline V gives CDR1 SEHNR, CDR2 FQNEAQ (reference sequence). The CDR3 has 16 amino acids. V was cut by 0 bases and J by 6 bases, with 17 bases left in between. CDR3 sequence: CASSLALGAGGDGYTF. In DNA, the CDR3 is TGTGCCAGCAGCTTAGCGCTGGGGGCGGGGGGCGATGGCTACACCTTC.